The clone carrying this T cell receptor beta chain showed up many times. The antigen is undetermined. The sample comes from a study of T cells in Graves' hyperthyroidism and ophthalmopathy. Study-wide context: Prior to any treatment, at the point of initial diagnosis, peripheral blood was collected.

Findings and caveats of the study: Median prediction lead before ophthalmopathy onset was 5 to 7 months with the model. Most thyroid clonotypes expanded above 0.001 were also detected in blood.

The germline V gene has CDR1 MDHEN and CDR2 SYDVKM. The CDR3 is made up of 15 amino acids. Trimming took off 5 bases at V and 8 bases at J, with 19 bases between the two ends. The TCR beta CDR3 regions underwent amplification using RNA transcripts as the source. Using the HTBI primer set, a first-round RT-PCR was run on the TCR CDR3. TCRdb re-derived calls from the multiplex PCR reads in MiXCR, one entry per CDR3 protein. The sample includes about 640,000 distinct CDR3 sequences, roughly 20% of them seen just once. Sequencing input: blood. The source of this sequence is a man aged 25 to 40 with Graves' ophthalmopathy. V is TRBV28 and J is TRBJ2-1; perhaps TRBD1 as D (6 bases). The CDR3 DNA follows: TGTGCCAGCAGTCGCACAGGGTGGGGGCAATATGAGCAGTTCTTC. Translated, it gives CASSRTGWGQYEQFF.